This T cell receptor (beta chain) was documented in a study of graft-versus-host responses after intestinal transplantation. Comment on this clone: Antigen: not known.

V trimming: 2 bases; J trimming: 4 bases; junction bases outside the gene matches: 5. The CDR3 runs to 15 residues. CDR1 and CDR2 (germline): MNHNS, SASEGT. Profiling relied on immunoSEQ multiplex PCR, and the TCRdb table lists in-frame clones only, not all of them. This table has about 120,000 clones, over 75% appearing once. The chain uses TRBV6-1 and TRBJ2-4, with 7 bases aligning to TRBD1. This receptor was obtained from a human donor who received an intestinal transplant. The material was unstimulated CD4+ T cells sorted from spleen or lymph node cells, obtained before intestinal transplant. CDR3 amino acids: CASSETGQIKNIQYF. DNA of the CDR3: TGTGCCAGCAGTGAAACGGGACAGATTAAAAACATTCAGTACTTC.